This entry concerns a single T cell receptor (beta chain). The antigen is unknown. The entry originates in a study of CD8+ T cells in alopecia areata. Study results and caveats: Clonality in lesional scalp, especially alopecia totalis/universalis, exceeded that of normal scalp. Researchers reported that TCR sharing among patients proved less clear than in mice, possibly HLA-linked.

In germline, CDR1 is SQVTM, CDR2 ANQGSEA. V gave up 3 bases and J gave up 2 bases, with 11 bases separating them. The CDR3 totals 14 residues. Reverse transcribed after extraction, RNA yielded cDNA as the sequencing template. Here immunoSEQ multiplex PCR was the method, and the copy in TCRdb shows in-frame clones only, minus some. The table includes about 180,000 clones, about 67% detected once. This sequence joins TRBV29-1 and TRBJ2-1; D could derive from TRBD1 or TRBD2 (5 bases each). The sequences come from CD8+ T cells sorted from blood, collected at week 0. The source is a human donor with alopecia areata. The CDR3 DNA is TGCAGCGTTGAGGGAGAGGGACCCTACAATGAGCAGTTCTTC. Translating gives CSVEGEGPYNEQFF.